The entry below gives a single TCR beta chain sequence along with its context. The antigen is not known. TRB was amplified from about 260 ng of peripheral blood genomic DNA per sample. This record belongs to a study of T cell clusters in autoimmune cytopenias. On the study more broadly: A median of about 50,000 TRB reads per sample yielded a median roughly 2,500 distinct clonotypes. The study's findings and limits: Functional roles of the in silico T cell clusters still await experimental validation. TRB repertoire shifts in secondary cytopenia and chronic lymphocytic leukemia mostly reflected lymphoma, not autoimmunity. Active autoimmune hepatitis patients had almost three-fold fewer exclusive TRB clusters than healthy donors.

Germline V gene data show CDR1 as SGHDN and CDR2 as FVKESK. The CDR3 length is 13 residues. TRB was amplified by touch-down multiplex PCR, primer pools A and B combined. TCRdb reprocessed the multiplex PCR reads, keeping one entry per CDR3 protein, no DNA. The sample has more than 2,500 distinct CDR3 sequences; the top ten hold more than 20%. The rearrangement joins TRBV14 to TRBJ1-1; with no DNA, the TCRdb D assignment of TRBD1 cannot be verified. The sequenced material came from peripheral blood. This clonotype was sampled from a human donor with an autoimmune cytopenia or autoimmune hepatitis (not recorded which). The CDR3 loop reads CASSHWGGQEAFF.